These 32 T cell receptor beta chains were sequenced from one sample in a study of T cell clones after liver transplantation. Produced via immunoSEQ multiplex PCR; TCRdb's table is partial and in-frame only. The sample records about 75,000 clones, more than 75% being singletons. The source material was CD4+ T cells from blood, sampled before liver transplant. These TCRs come from a human donor who received a liver transplant.

The J gene is TRBJ2-3, the V gene TRBV4-3, with 13 bases aligning to TRBD2. V dropped 3 bases and J dropped 4; count of bases not matched to a gene: 4. Germline V CDR1 and CDR2: LGHNA, YSLEER. This CDR3 has 16 residues. CDR3 region: CASSHGTSGNADTQYF. CDR3 DNA: TGCGCCAGCAGCCATGGGACTAGCGGGAATGCAGATACGCAGTATTTT.

The gene calls are TRBV28 and TRBJ1-5; D remains ambiguous. This CDR3 has 15 amino acids. The germline gives CDR1 MDHEN, CDR2 SYDVKM. V dropped 2 bases and J dropped 0 bases, with 8 bases sitting between them. The CDR3, as DNA: TGTGCCAGCAGTTTAGGGCAGAATAGCAATCAGCCCCAGCATTTT. Protein: CASSLGQNSNQPQHF.

The CDR3 loop is CASSAYNEQFF. CDR3 DNA: TGTGCCAGCAGCGCTTACAATGAGCAGTTCTTC. The rearrangement joins TRBV6-1 to TRBJ2-1, with D unresolved. The V end lost 6 bases, the J end lost 4 bases, and 4 bases lay between the germline ends. The CDR3 is 11 residues long. Germline loops: CDR1 MNHNS, CDR2 SASEGT.

The chain has TRBV4-1 and TRBJ2-7; TRBD2 agrees at 8 bases. Germline V gene lookup returns CDR1 MGHRA and CDR2 YSYEKL. The V segment lost 4 bases and the J segment 3 bases; nucleotides outside the gene matches: 14. The CDR3 loop spans 17 amino acids. For the CDR3, the DNA is TGCGCCAGCAGCCCCCTCGGCAGCGGGAGTCCCTACTACGAGCAGTACTTC. Amino acids: CASSPLGSGSPYYEQYF.

This clone was found a few times. The V and J genes are TRBV7-9 and TRBJ1-2, with D unresolved. Germline V lookup: CDR1 SEHNR, CDR2 FQNEAQ (reference sequence). Between the trimmed V and J ends, which lost 3 bases and 5 bases, there was a span of 10 bases. The CDR3 runs to 13 residues. In nucleotides, the CDR3 is TGTGCCAGCAGCTTTGAGCAGATATATGGCTACACCTTC. It translates to CASSFEQIYGYTF.

J is TRBJ1-3 and V is TRBV7-9; possibly TRBD1 for D (6 bases). Germline V CDR1 and CDR2: SEHNR, FQNEAQ (reference sequence). The CDR3 loop spans 15 amino acids. V was pared by 5 bases and J by 2 bases, with 13 bases between. CDR3 in DNA: TGTGCCAGCAGCCCGGGGGGGCTCCCTGGAAACACCATATATTTT. Encoded protein: CASSPGGLPGNTIYF.

V gene TRBV29-1 combines with J gene TRBJ2-1; 16 bases line up with TRBD2. CDR1 and CDR2 from the germline V gene are SQVTM and ANQGSEA. J gave up 6 bases and V 8 bases, and 4 bases lay outside the gene matches. The CDR3 runs to 14 residues. The DNA for the CDR3 is TGCAGCACTGGGACTAGCGGGGGGGGCAATGAGCAGTTCTTC. Amino acids: CSTGTSGGGNEQFF.

This rearrangement joins TRBV11-3 to TRBJ1-4, with D unclear. In germline, CDR1 is SGHNT, CDR2 YENEEA. Trimming removed 0 bases at V and 10 bases at J, with 6 bases between. The CDR3 totals 12 residues. This CDR3 reads CASSLDQGKLFF. The CDR3 region has the DNA TGTGCCAGCAGCTTAGATCAAGGAAAACTGTTTTTT. Full variable domain (missing parts from reference TRBV11-3 and TRBJ1-4): EAGVVQSPRYKIIEKKQPVAFWCNPISGHNTLYWYLQNLGQGPELLIRYENEEAVDDSQLPKDRFSAERLKGVDSTLKIQPAELGDSAVYLCASSLDQGKLFFGSGTQLSVL.

The J gene is TRBJ2-1, the V gene TRBV7-7; 8 bases line up with TRBD1. V dropped 4 bases and J dropped 7; count of bases not matched to a gene: 9. Germline V lookup: CDR1 SSHAT, CDR2 FNYEAQ (reference sequence). The CDR3 has 15 residues. CDR3 region: CASSYRQGMENEQFF. The CDR3 DNA reads as TGTGCCAGCAGCTATAGACAGGGGATGGAGAATGAGCAGTTCTTC.

This chain uses TRBV5-1 with TRBJ2-3; D unclear. Germline lookup yields CDR1 SGHRS and CDR2 YFSETQ. The V and J ends lost 0 bases and 5 bases respectively, with 7 bases between them. The CDR3 loop spans 13 amino acids. The CDR3 spells CASSLALGDTQYF. The CDR3 nucleotides are TGCGCCAGCAGCTTGGCCCTTGGAGATACGCAGTATTTT.

The genes are TRBV11-2 and TRBJ2-5; a weak D match, TRBD2 (5 bases). The CDR3 totals 14 residues. Trimming removed 3 bases from V and 5 bases from J, with 13 bases in between. Germline V gives CDR1 SGHAT, CDR2 FQNNGV. CDR3 sequence reads: CASSLQLRGETQYF. The CDR3 DNA follows: TGTGCCAGCAGCTTGCAATTGAGAGGGGAGACCCAGTACTTC.

The chain couples TRBV5-1 to TRBJ1-4; D might be TRBD1 (6 bases). CDR3 length: 14 amino acids. CDR1 and CDR2 (germline): SGHRS, YFSETQ. Trimming stripped 5 bases from V and 4 bases from J, with 12 bases between. CDR3 sequence: CASRQGSSNEKLFF. The CDR3 region has the DNA TGCGCCAGCAGGCAGGGGTCGAGTAATGAAAAACTGTTTTTT.

The V and J genes are TRBV2 and TRBJ1-5; TRBD1 agrees at 9 bases. The V gene end was trimmed by 3 bases and the J gene end by 4 bases; junction bases not matched to a gene: 1. CDR3 length: 14 residues. From germline, CDR1 is SNHLY and CDR2 FYNNEI. CDR3 coding DNA: TGTGCCAGCAGTGAGGACAGGGGTAATCAGCCCCAGCATTTT. Its protein is CASSEDRGNQPQHF.

The J gene is TRBJ2-1, the V gene TRBV5-8, with TRBD1 matching 7 bases. Looked up from germline, CDR1 is SGHTS and CDR2 is YDEGEE. V was clipped by 4 bases and J by 14 bases; unmatched bases: 9. The CDR3 spans 12 residues. CDR3 DNA sequence: TGTGCCAGCAGCCACCGTGGGACAGAGGAGTTCTTC. This codes for CASSHRGTEEFF. Variable domain in full (rest from reference TRBV5-8 and TRBJ2-1): EAGVTQSPTHLIKTRGQQATLRCSPISGHTSVYWYQQALGLGLQFLLWYDEGEERNRGNFPPRFSGRQFPNYSSELNVNALELEDSALYLCASSHRGTEEFFGPGTRLTVL.

The sample holds a few counts of this clone. The CDR3 bases are TGTGCCAGCAGCTTACCGCCTAGCGGGATTAATGAGCAGTTCTTC. Translating it yields CASSLPPSGINEQFF. The J gene is TRBJ2-1, the V gene TRBV11-3; 9 nucleotides agree with TRBD2. With 2 bases clipped from V and 7 bases from J, the junction kept 6 bases outside the gene matches. CDR3 size: 15 residues. Germline CDR1 and CDR2: SGHNT and YENEEA.

The chain employs TRBV9 and TRBJ2-2; unclear D gene. The V gene's germline CDR1 is SGDLS and CDR2 YYNGEE. This CDR3 is built from 15 residues. The V and J ends lost 0 bases and 1 base respectively, with 7 bases between them. CDR3 sequence reads: CASSVAVMNTGELFF. CDR3 coding DNA: TGTGCCAGCAGCGTAGCAGTTATGAACACCGGGGAGCTGTTTTTT.

The V call is TRBV28, the J call TRBJ1-2; 7 bases line up with TRBD1. CDR3 size: 13 residues. Unmatched junction bases numbered 6, after V lost 6 bases and J lost 5 bases. Germline-derived CDR1 and CDR2 are MDHEN and SYDVKM. The CDR3 coding sequence is TGTGCCAGCAGGGACCCGGGACAGTATGGCTACACCTTC. Encoded protein: CASRDPGQYGYTF.

The chain couples TRBV11-2 to TRBJ2-5; D unresolved. Per the germline V gene, CDR1 is SGHAT and CDR2 is FQNNGV. The length of the CDR3 is 13 residues. Between the trimmed V and J ends, which lost 4 bases and 4 bases, there was a span of 10 bases. DNA for the CDR3: TGTGCCAGCAGCTCGACGGAAAGAGAGACCCAGTACTTC. Translating it yields CASSSTERETQYF.

This clone has only one observation. The rearrangement joins TRBV27 to TRBJ2-7, with D maybe TRBD2 (6 bases). CDR1 MNHEY and CDR2 SMNVEV come from the germline V gene (reference sequence). Trimming cost V 6 bases and J 3 bases, with 15 bases left between them. This CDR3 is 14 amino acids long. CDR3 residues: CASSDRWGGYEQYF. CDR3 nucleotide sequence: TGTGCCAGCAGCGACCGCTGGGGAGGCTACGAGCAGTACTTC.

The chain uses TRBV7-6 and TRBJ2-5; 10 nucleotides agree with TRBD2. With 5 bases clipped from V and 5 bases from J, the junction kept 5 bases outside the gene matches. The length of the CDR3 is 14 residues. Per germline, CDR1 SGHVS and CDR2 FNYEAQ. The DNA for the CDR3 is TGTGCCAGCAGCCTACAGCGGGAGGGGGAGACCCAGTACTTC. Protein: CASSLQREGETQYF.

The rearrangement joins TRBV4-1 to TRBJ1-1, with a weak D call TRBD1 (5 bases). The V gene's germline CDR1 is MGHRA and CDR2 YSYEKL. CDR3 length equals 17 residues. The ends were cut back, 4 bases at V and 1 base at J, with 19 bases in the middle. CDR3: CASSPVGRGRRNTEAFF. CDR3 sequence (DNA): TGCGCCAGCAGCCCGGTCGGGCGGGGACGTAGGAACACTGAAGCTTTCTTT.

This chain connects TRBV9 to TRBJ1-4, with a tentative D call TRBD1 (5 bases). The CDR3 contains 17 residues. The germline V and J ends were trimmed by 0 bases and 7 bases, with 19 bases remaining between them. Germline V lookup: CDR1 SGDLS, CDR2 YYNGEE. As DNA, the CDR3 is TGTGCCAGCAGCGTAGGGGAGGGGCTCTCGGGTAGTGAAAAACTGTTTTTT. This gives the protein CASSVGEGLSGSEKLFF.

V is TRBV9 and J is TRBJ2-7; 7 bases line up with TRBD2. The V and J ends lost 0 bases and 3 bases, in that order; junction bases with no gene match: 3. CDR3 length equals 14 residues. CDR1 is SGDLS and CDR2 is YYNGEE in the germline V gene. The CDR3 is CASSVAPSGYEQYF. CDR3 bases: TGTGCCAGCAGCGTAGCGCCTAGCGGCTACGAGCAGTACTTC.

The V call is TRBV28, the J call TRBJ2-3; TRBD1 matches at 9 bases. Trimming took 4 bases from V and 6 from J; bases not matched to a gene: 8. The CDR3 sequence is 15 residues long. CDR1 is MDHEN, CDR2 SYDVKM, per germline. The DNA of the CDR3 is TGTGCCAGCAGTTCCCCGGGACAGGGTGCGGATACGCAGTATTTT. The encoded protein is CASSSPGQGADTQYF.

The chain employs TRBV6-1 and TRBJ2-7; 10 nucleotides line up with TRBD2. The germline CDR1 and CDR2 sequences are MNHNS and SASEGT. The V and J ends lost 4 bases and 4 bases, in that order; junction bases with no gene match: 10. This CDR3 has 16 residues. CDR3 nucleotide sequence: TGTGCCAGCAGTGTCAGCGGGAGGGCCCAGGGGTACGAGCAGTACTTC. Protein: CASSVSGRAQGYEQYF.

V and J are TRBV6-5 and TRBJ1-4; the D is unclear. Germline lookup yields CDR1 MNHEY and CDR2 SVGAGI. The ends were cut back, 0 bases at V and 0 bases at J, with 8 bases in the middle. The CDR3 contains 16 residues. CDR3 sequence reads: CASSYSGRPTNEKLFF. In DNA, the CDR3 is TGTGCCAGCAGTTACTCGGGCAGACCAACTAATGAAAAACTGTTTTTT.

This chain links TRBV5-6 with TRBJ1-6, with D hard to call. Germline V gene sequence: CDR1 SGHDT, CDR2 YYEEEE. Trimming took off 4 bases at V and 9 bases at J, with 11 bases between the two ends. The CDR3 loop spans 13 amino acids. The CDR3: CASSLWVGSPLHF. The DNA of the CDR3 is TGTGCCAGCAGCCTCTGGGTCGGTTCACCCCTCCACTTT. The variable domain in full, completed from reference TRBV5-6 and TRBJ1-6, reads DAGVTQSPTHLIKTRGQQVTLRCSPKSGHDTVSWYQQALGQGPQFIFQYYEEEERQRGNFPDRFSGHQFPNYSSELNVNALLLGDSALYLCASSLWVGSPLHFGNGTRLTVT.

This clone was counted a single time. This rearrangement joins TRBV4-1 to TRBJ2-1, with 7 positions matching TRBD1. The CDR3 spans 15 residues. Trimming took 6 bases from V and 0 from J; bases not matched to a gene: 5. CDR1 and CDR2 (germline): MGHRA, YSYEKL. The chain's CDR3 is CASSDRDASYNEQFF. The CDR3, as DNA: TGCGCCAGCAGTGACAGGGACGCCTCCTACAATGAGCAGTTCTTC.

The chain combines TRBV2 with TRBJ1-4; D uncertain. From germline, CDR1 is SNHLY and CDR2 FYNNEI. The CDR3 has 13 amino acids. V lost 8 bases and J lost 10, with 17 bases in between. CDR3 nucleotide sequence: TGTGCCAGCGGGGAGGGTGTGCAAGTAAAACTGTTTTTT. Translation gives CASGEGVQVKLFF.

The genes are TRBV4-1 and TRBJ2-2; TRBD2 is a possible D gene (6 bases). Germline lookup yields CDR1 MGHRA and CDR2 YSYEKL. The V end lost 0 bases, the J end lost 3 bases, and 11 bases lay between the germline ends. This CDR3 region has 16 residues. CDR3 region: CASSQEVLAYTGELFF. For the CDR3, the DNA is TGCGCCAGCAGCCAAGAGGTGCTAGCGTACACCGGGGAGCTGTTTTTT.

This clone appeared a single time. The rearrangement links TRBV7-9 to TRBJ2-7; 9 nucleotides line up with TRBD1. V shed 4 bases and J 8 bases; nucleotides not matched to a gene: 6. This CDR3 contains 13 residues. Per the germline V gene, CDR1 is SEHNR and CDR2 is FQNEAQ (reference sequence). CDR3 residues: CASSWGDRDQQYF. In DNA form, the CDR3 reads TGTGCCAGCAGCTGGGGGGACAGGGACCAGCAGTACTTC.

A note on this clone: Distinct nucleotide sequences in the sample also encode this CDR3. The chain links TRBV5-1 to TRBJ2-5, with TRBD1 identical over 7 bases. V lost 0 bases and J lost 4; bases outside the gene matches: 3. CDR3 length: 14 amino acids. CDR1 is SGHRS and CDR2 is YFSETQ in the germline V gene. The CDR3 here is CASSLGQGGETQYF. DNA for the CDR3: TGCGCCAGCAGCTTGGGACAGGGCGGAGAGACCCAGTACTTC.